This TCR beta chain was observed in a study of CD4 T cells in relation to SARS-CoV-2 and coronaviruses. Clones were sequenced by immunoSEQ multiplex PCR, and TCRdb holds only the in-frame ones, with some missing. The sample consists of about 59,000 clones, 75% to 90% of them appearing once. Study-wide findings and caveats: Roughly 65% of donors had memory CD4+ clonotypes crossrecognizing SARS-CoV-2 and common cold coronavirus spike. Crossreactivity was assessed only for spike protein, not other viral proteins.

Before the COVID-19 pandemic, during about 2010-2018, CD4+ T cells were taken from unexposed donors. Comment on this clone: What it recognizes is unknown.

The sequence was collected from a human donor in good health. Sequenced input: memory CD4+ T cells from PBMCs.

The DNA for the CDR3 is TGTGCCAGCAGCGTAGCCGGTGGTTTAGCAGCTAGCACAGATACGCAGTATTTT. Translation gives CASSVAGGLAASTDTQYF. The chain links TRBV9 to TRBJ2-3; D ambiguous. The CDR3 has 18 amino acids. Germline assignment: CDR1 SGDLS and CDR2 YYNGEE. V lost 0 bases to trimming and J lost 0 bases, with 17 bases between them.